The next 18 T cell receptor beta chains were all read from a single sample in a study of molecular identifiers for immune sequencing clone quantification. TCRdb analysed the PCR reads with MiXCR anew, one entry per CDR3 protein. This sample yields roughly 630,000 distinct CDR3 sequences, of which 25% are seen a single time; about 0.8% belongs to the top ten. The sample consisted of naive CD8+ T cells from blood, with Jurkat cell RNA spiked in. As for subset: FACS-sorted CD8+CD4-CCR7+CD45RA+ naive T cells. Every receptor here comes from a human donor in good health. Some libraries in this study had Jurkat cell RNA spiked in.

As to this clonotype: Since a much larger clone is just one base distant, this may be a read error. The CDR3 DNA reads as TGTGCCAGCAGCTTGATTCGGGAGAGCATAGATACGCAGTATTTT. Translating it yields CASSLIRESIDTQYF. V and J are TRBV5-6 and TRBJ2-3, with a possible D match to TRBD2 (6 bases). This CDR3 has 15 residues. From germline, CDR1 is SGHDT and CDR2 YYEEEE.

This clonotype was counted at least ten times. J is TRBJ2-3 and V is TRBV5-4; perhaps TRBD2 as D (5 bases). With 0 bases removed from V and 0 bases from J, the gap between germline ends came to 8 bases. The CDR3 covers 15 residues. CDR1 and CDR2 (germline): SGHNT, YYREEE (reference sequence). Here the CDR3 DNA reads TGTGCCAGCAGCTTGGAGGTAGCGAGCACAGATACGCAGTATTTT. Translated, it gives CASSLEVASTDTQYF.

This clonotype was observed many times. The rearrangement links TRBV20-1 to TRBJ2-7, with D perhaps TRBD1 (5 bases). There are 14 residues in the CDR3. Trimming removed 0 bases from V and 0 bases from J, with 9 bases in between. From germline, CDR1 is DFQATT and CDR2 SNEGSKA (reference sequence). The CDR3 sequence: CSARDRDSSYEQYF. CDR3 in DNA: TGCAGTGCTAGAGATCGAGACAGCTCCTACGAGCAGTACTTC.

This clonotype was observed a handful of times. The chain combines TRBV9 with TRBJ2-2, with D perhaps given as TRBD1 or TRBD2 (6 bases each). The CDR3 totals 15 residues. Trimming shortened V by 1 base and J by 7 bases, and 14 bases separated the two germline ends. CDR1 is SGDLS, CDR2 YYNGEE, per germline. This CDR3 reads CASSVFGGQNGELFF. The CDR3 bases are TGTGCCAGCAGCGTATTTGGGGGGCAGAACGGGGAGCTGTTTTTT.

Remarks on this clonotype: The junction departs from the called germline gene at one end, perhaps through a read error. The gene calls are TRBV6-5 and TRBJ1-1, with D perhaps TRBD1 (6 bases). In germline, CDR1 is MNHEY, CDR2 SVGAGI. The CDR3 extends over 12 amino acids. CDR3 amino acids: CASRSGDTEALF. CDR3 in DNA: TGTGCCAGCAGGTCAGGGGACACTGAAGCTCTCTTT.

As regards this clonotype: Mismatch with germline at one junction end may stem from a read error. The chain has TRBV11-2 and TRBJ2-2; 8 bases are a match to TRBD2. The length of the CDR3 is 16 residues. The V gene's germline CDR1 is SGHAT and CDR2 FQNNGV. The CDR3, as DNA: TGTGCCAGCAGCTTAGCGGGGGGGTCGAACCCCGGGGAGCTGTTTTTT. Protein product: CASSLAGGSNPGELFF.

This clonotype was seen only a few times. The chain's CDR3 is CSAPLVAKNIQYF. CDR3 nucleotide sequence: TGCAGTGCTCCTCTAGTAGCCAAAAACATTCAGTACTTC. The chain recombines TRBV20-1 with TRBJ2-4; the D is unclear. Per the germline V gene, CDR1 is DFQATT and CDR2 is SNEGSKA (reference sequence). The CDR3 totals 13 residues. V lost 5 bases, J lost 0 bases, and 8 bases lay in between.

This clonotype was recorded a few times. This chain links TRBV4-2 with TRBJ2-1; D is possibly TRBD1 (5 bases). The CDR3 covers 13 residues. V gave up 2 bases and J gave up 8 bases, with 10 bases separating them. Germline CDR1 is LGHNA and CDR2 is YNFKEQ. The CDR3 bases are TGTGCCAGCAGCCAACTAGGGGCGGATGAGCAGTTCTTC. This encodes CASSQLGADEQFF.

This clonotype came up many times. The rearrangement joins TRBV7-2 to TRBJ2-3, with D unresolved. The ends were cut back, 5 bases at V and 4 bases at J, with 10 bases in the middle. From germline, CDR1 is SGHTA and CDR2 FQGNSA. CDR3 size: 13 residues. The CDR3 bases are TGTGCCAGCAGCCCGACCGATGCAGATACGCAGTATTTT. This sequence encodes CASSPTDADTQYF.

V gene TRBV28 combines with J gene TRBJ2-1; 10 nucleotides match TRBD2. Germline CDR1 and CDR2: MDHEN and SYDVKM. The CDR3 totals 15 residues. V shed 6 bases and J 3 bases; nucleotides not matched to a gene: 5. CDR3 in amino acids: CASRKGTSDYNEQFF. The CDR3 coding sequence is TGTGCCAGCAGAAAAGGGACTAGCGACTACAATGAGCAGTTCTTC.

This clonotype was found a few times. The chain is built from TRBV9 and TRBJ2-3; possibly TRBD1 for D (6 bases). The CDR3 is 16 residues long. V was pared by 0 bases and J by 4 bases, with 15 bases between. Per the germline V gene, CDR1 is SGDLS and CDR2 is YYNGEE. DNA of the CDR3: TGTGCCAGCAGCGTAGGCAGGGGAAGGGCCGCAGATACGCAGTATTTT. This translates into CASSVGRGRAADTQYF.

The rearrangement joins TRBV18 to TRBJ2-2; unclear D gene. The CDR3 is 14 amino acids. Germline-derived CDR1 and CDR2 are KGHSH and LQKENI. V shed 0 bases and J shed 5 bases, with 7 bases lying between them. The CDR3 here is CASSPPSITGELFF. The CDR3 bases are TGTGCCAGCTCACCACCATCAATTACCGGGGAGCTGTTTTTT.

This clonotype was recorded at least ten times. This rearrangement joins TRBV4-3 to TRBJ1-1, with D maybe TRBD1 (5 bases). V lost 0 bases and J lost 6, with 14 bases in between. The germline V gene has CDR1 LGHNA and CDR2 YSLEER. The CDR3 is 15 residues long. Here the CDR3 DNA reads TGCGCCAGCAGCCAAGATAATCGAGGGGCCCCTGAAGCTTTCTTT. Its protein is CASSQDNRGAPEAFF.

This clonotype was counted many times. Here the CDR3 DNA reads TGCGCCAGCAGCTACAAATCAACTAATGAAAAACTGTTTTTT. Translating gives CASSYKSTNEKLFF. The V gene is TRBV4-1, the J gene TRBJ1-4; no reliable D call. The V and J ends lost 5 bases and 0 bases respectively, with 7 bases between them. Germline V gives CDR1 MGHRA, CDR2 YSYEKL. The CDR3 has 14 amino acids.

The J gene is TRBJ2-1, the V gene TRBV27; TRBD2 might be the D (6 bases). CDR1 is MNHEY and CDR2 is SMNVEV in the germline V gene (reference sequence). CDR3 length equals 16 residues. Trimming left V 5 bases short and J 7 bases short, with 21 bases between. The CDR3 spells CASSRLGVAGRNEQFF. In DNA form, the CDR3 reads TGTGCCAGCAGTCGCCTGGGGGTTGCAGGGAGGAATGAGCAGTTCTTC.

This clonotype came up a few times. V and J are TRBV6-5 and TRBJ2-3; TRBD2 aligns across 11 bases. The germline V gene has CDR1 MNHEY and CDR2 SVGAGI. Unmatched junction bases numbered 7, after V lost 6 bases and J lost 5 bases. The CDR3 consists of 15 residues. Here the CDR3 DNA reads TGTGCCAGCAGCCCGAATAGCGGGAGGGGAGATACGCAGTATTTT. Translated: CASSPNSGRGDTQYF.

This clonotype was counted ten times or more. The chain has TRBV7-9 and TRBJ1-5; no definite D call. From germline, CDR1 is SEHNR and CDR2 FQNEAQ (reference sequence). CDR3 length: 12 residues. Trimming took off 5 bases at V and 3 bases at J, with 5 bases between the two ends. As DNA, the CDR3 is TGTGCCAGCAGCCGAACCAATCAGCCCCAGCATTTT. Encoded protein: CASSRTNQPQHF.

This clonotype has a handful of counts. CDR3 loop: CASRSLQGGSNQPQHF. CDR3 nucleotides: TGTGCCAGCAGGAGCCTACAGGGGGGTAGCAATCAGCCCCAGCATTTT. This chain connects TRBV27 to TRBJ1-5, with 8 nucleotides matching TRBD1. The J segment lost 0 bases and the V segment lost 6 bases, leaving 7 bases of the junction unmatched. Germline CDR1 reads MNHEY; CDR2 reads SMNVEV (reference sequence). The CDR3 runs 16 residues.